The T cell receptor beta chain described here comes from a study of graft-versus-host responses after intestinal transplantation (dated by TCRdb to the early 2020s). Study-level background: The transplants that recipients got were multivisceral, liver-intestinal, or isolated intestinal. Every recipient was given anti-thymocyte globulin induction, followed by about 3 years of maintenance tacrolimus and steroids. After intestinal transplantation, graft-versus-host and host-versus-graft alloreactive T cell clones were followed in the graft, circulation and bone marrow using bulk TCR-beta CDR3 sequencing. The cohort enrolled about two dozen intestinal transplant recipients including one retransplant, and a few patients lacking pretransplant specimens were excluded. Alloreactive clones were identified by sequencing pre-transplant mixed lymphocyte reaction products and comparing them with unstimulated pre-transplant donor and recipient T cells. Donor T cell macrochimerism was defined as a peak of at least 4% donor T cells among recipient peripheral blood mononuclear cells. Instead of going to the commercial service, samples from a few later patients were sequenced in-house on an Illumina MiSeq and processed with MiXCR.

Overall results and qualifications from the work: GvH clones were detected in recipient bone marrow, and some of these GvH clones were observed earlier in ileal mucosa or blood, consistent with an intestinal mucosal origin. Conclusions were limited by the relatively low number and heterogeneity of intestinal transplant patients. Peak levels of circulating GvH clones were associated with declines in HvG clones early after transplant. Patients with donor T cell macrochimerism had high GvH to HvG T cell clonal ratios in their allografts.

Based on the germline V gene, the CDR1 and CDR2 sequences are MNHEY and SVGAGI. The CDR3 spans 15 residues, from the cysteine through the phenylalanine. The retained sequence is limited to the CDR3, 45 bases, with the frame set at the first base. Trimming removed 6 bases from V and 8 bases from J, leaving 19 bases between the germline ends. In the case of this clone: The clone's antigen remains unknown. The record has no base qualities; no much larger clone is one base away.

The library relied on the immunoSEQ multiplex PCR assay. For most patients, genomic DNA was isolated with the Qiagen DNeasy Blood and Tissue Kit and shipped frozen to Adaptive Biotechnologies for TCR sequencing. High-throughput TCR-beta CDR3 sequencing of genomic DNA from most patients was performed by Adaptive Biotechnologies. The original methods were these. Adaptive's ImmunoSEQ software was the source of the TCR sequencing data for 15 to 20 patients, while a few other patients were processed with MiXCR and VDJtools. CD4 versus CD8 sorting errors were corrected by removing sequences found in both subsets at a frequency ratio below 5:1. CDR3 nucleotide sequences shared between donor and recipient were removed because their origin could not be assigned. At least 2-fold expansion over unstimulated cells and a minimum CFSE-low frequency of 0.002% (template counts) or 0.001% (read counts) were required for clones to be classified as alloreactive. A clone was considered mappable if detected in the sequenced pre-transplant spleen, lymph node, or MLR CFSE-low populations of the donor or recipient. Cumulative frequency of alloreactive clones was calculated as a percentage of all sequences weighted by copy number. Sourced from immuneACCESS, this table was stored by TCRdb with only in-frame sequences that have V and J called. A share of the clones is absent; for the studies checked, an unresolved V gene accounts for under half, and the remainder has no known explanation. V and J calls and clone size are copied from that table; D and trimming were computed from the DNA. This sample comprises roughly 96,000 clones, roughly 90% of them detected only once. The ten largest clonotypes hold around 0.53% of the sample.

The time point tag for this specimen amounts to: cells obtained before transplantation from donor or recipient. CD3+CD4+ and CD3+CD8+ populations were FACS-sorted from unstimulated pre-transplant donor and recipient cells taken from spleen or lymph nodes. This TCR came from a human donor who received an intestinal transplant. The sample in question was unstimulated CD8+ T cells sorted from spleen or lymph node cells, obtained before intestinal transplant. The rearranged chain carries TRBV6-5 and TRBJ1-4; there is no confident call for the D gene. The DNA sequence reads TGTGCCAGCAGCACCGACTGGAAGGAAGTGGAAAAACTGTTTTTT. The encoded protein is CASSTDWKEVEKLFF.